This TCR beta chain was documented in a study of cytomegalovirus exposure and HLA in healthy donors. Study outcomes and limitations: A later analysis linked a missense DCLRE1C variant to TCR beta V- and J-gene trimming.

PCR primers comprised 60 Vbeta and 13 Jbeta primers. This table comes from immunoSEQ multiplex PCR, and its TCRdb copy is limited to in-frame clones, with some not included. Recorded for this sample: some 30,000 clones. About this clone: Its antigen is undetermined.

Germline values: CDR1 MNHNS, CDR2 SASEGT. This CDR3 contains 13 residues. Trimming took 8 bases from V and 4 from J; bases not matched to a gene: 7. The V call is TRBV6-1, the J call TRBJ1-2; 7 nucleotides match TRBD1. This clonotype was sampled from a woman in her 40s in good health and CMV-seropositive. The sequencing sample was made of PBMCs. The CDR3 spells CASPTGVGYGYTF. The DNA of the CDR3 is TGTGCCAGCCCTACAGGGGTCGGCTATGGCTACACCTTC.